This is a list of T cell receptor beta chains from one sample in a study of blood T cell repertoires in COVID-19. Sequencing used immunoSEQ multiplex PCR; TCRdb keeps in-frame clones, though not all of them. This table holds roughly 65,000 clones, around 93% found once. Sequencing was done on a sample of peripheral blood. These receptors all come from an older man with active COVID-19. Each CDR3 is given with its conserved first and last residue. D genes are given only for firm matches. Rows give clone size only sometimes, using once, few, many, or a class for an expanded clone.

CASSPRTDSNQPQHF	TGTGCCAGCTCACCACGGACAGATAGCAATCAGCCCCAGCATTTT	TRBV18	-	-	TRBJ1-5
CASSLAASVVGETQYF	TGTGCCAGCAGCTTAGCGGCTAGCGTGGTGGGGGAGACCCAGTACTTC	TRBV7-2	-	-	TRBJ2-5
CASSRGSETQYF	TGTGCCAGCAGCCGAGGGTCCGAGACCCAGTACTTC	TRBV5-6	-	-	TRBJ2-5
CATADRGGQPQHF	TGTGCCACCGCCGACAGGGGAGGCCAGCCCCAGCATTTT	TRBV24-1	-	TRBD1	TRBJ1-5
CASSPSTGGFEGYTF	TGTGCCAGCAGCCCTTCGACAGGGGGCTTTGAGGGCTACACCTTC	TRBV7-9	-	TRBD1	TRBJ1-2
CASSSRLAGGLADTQYF	TGTGCCAGCAGCTCCAGACTAGCGGGGGGGCTCGCAGATACGCAGTATTTT	TRBV7-2	-	TRBD2	TRBJ2-3
CATSKPSGGTDTQYF	TGTGCCACCAGCAAACCTAGCGGGGGCACAGATACGCAGTATTTT	TRBV15	-	TRBD2	TRBJ2-3
CASEANTEAFF	TGTGCCAGCGAGGCGAACACTGAAGCTTTCTTT	TRBV2	-	-	TRBJ1-1
CASSFRQATNYGYTF	TGTGCCAGCAGCTTTCGGCAGGCGACTAACTATGGCTACACCTTC	TRBV5-4	once	-	TRBJ1-2
CASRRTGTGDGYTF	TGTGCCAGCAGGAGGACCGGGACAGGGGATGGCTACACCTTC	TRBV27	-	TRBD1	TRBJ1-2
CASSYQGVQTEDFF	TGTGCCAGCAGTTACCAGGGGGTTCAGACTGAAGATTTCTTT	TRBV6-2/TRBV6-3	once	TRBD1	TRBJ1-1
CAISESLGEGELFF	TGTGCCATCAGTGAGTCTCTGGGAGAAGGGGAGCTGTTTTTT	TRBV10-3	-	-	TRBJ2-2
CASSVGINSGANVLTF	TGTGCCAGCAGCGTCGGTATTAACTCTGGGGCCAACGTCCTGACTTTC	TRBV5-8	-	-	TRBJ2-6
CAPLGNTIYF	TGTGCCCCATTGGGAAACACCATATATTTT	TRBV5-8	-	-	TRBJ1-3
CATSDLTEDTQYF	TGTGCCACCAGTGACCTGACAGAGGATACGCAGTATTTT	TRBV24-1	-	-	TRBJ2-3
CASSLGLRAYEQYF	TGTGCCAGCAGCTTAGGTCTGAGGGCCTACGAGCAGTACTTC	TRBV7-2	-	-	TRBJ2-7
CASSRRGAGSTDTQYF	TGTGCCAGCAGCCGCAGGGGAGCCGGAAGCACAGATACGCAGTATTTT	TRBV11-2	-	-	TRBJ2-3
CATSGVTGLAADTQYF	TGTGCCACCAGTGGGGTCACGGGACTAGCGGCAGATACGCAGTATTTT	TRBV24-1	-	TRBD2	TRBJ2-3
CASNPQGRITEAFF	TGTGCCAGCAACCCACAGGGGCGGATCACTGAAGCTTTCTTT	TRBV27	-	TRBD1	TRBJ1-1
CASSGTGDLETQYF	TGTGCCAGCAGCGGGACAGGGGATTTAGAGACCCAGTACTTC	TRBV4-2	-	TRBD1	TRBJ2-5
CASSYSKGTGASYEQYF	TGTGCCAGCAGTTACTCGAAAGGCACAGGGGCGTCCTACGAGCAGTACTTC	TRBV6-2/TRBV6-3	-	TRBD1	TRBJ2-7
CASRDRVYEQYF	TGTGCCAGCCGGGACAGGGTGTACGAGCAGTACTTC	TRBV2	-	TRBD1	TRBJ2-7
CASAPGYTDTQYF	TGTGCCTCAGCCCCCGGGTACACAGATACGCAGTATTTT	TRBV10-3	-	-	TRBJ2-3
CASLLDSVSYEQYF	TGTGCCAGCCTGTTGGACAGTGTCTCCTACGAGCAGTACTTC	TRBV2	-	-	TRBJ2-7
CASSQVGGRQVNTGELFF	TGTGCCAGCAGCCAAGTGGGTGGGAGGCAGGTTAACACCGGGGAGCTGTTTTTT	TRBV4-2	-	-	TRBJ2-2
CSVETGTYGYTF	TGCAGCGTCGAGACAGGGACCTATGGCTACACCTTC	TRBV29-1	-	TRBD1	TRBJ1-2
CASSLYREETQYF	TGCGCCAGCAGCTTGTACAGAGAAGAGACCCAGTACTTC	TRBV5-1	-	-	TRBJ2-5
CATSSGASGGFTDTQYF	TGTGCCACCAGCAGTGGGGCTAGCGGGGGGTTTACAGATACGCAGTATTTT	TRBV15	-	TRBD2	TRBJ2-3
CASSLLEDRAQYF	TGTGCCAGCAGCCTTCTGGAGGACAGGGCGCAGTATTTT	TRBV11-1	-	TRBD1	TRBJ2-3
CASSLDIGPDTQYF	TGTGCCAGCAGCTTGGACATAGGCCCAGATACGCAGTATTTT	TRBV11-2	-	-	TRBJ2-3
CASSKEGGPGVYGYTF	TGTGCCAGCAGCAAAGAGGGGGGACCTGGGGTCTATGGCTACACCTTC	TRBV4-2	-	-	TRBJ1-2
CASRDRTTHYGYTF	TGTGCCAGCCGGGACAGGACCACTCACTATGGCTACACCTTC	TRBV6-5	-	TRBD1	TRBJ1-2
CASSVVDRVATSTDTQYF	TGTGCCAGCAGCGTAGTCGACCGGGTGGCTACTAGCACAGATACGCAGTATTTT	TRBV9	-	-	TRBJ2-3
CASSSPGVSGANVLTF	TGTGCCAGCAGTTCTCCAGGGGTCTCTGGGGCCAACGTCCTGACTTTC	TRBV2	-	-	TRBJ2-6
CARKKYYRDSTDTQYF	TGTGCCAGAAAAAAGTACTACCGAGACAGCACAGATACGCAGTATTTT	TRBV19	-	-	TRBJ2-3
CASRPKRTGADEKLFF	TGTGCCAGCAGACCAAAGCGGACAGGGGCGGATGAAAAACTGTTTTTT	TRBV7-9	-	TRBD1	TRBJ1-4
CASSERSYSSFF	TGTGCCAGCAGTGAACGGTCCTACAGCTCGTTCTTC	TRBV2	-	-	TRBJ2-1
CASTGGWSAFF	TGTGCCAGCACCGGGGGGTGGTCGGCTTTCTTT	TRBV6-6	-	-	TRBJ1-1
CASSLGAEAFF	TGTGCCAGCAGCTTGGGAGCCGAAGCTTTCTTT	TRBV5-6	-	-	TRBJ1-1
CATSRDLAGSSGNTIYF	TGTGCCACCAGCAGAGATCTGGCGGGGAGCTCTGGAAACACCATATATTTT	TRBV15	-	-	TRBJ1-3
CASSLRGFPYEQYF	TGTGCCAGCAGCCTTCGAGGCTTTCCCTACGAGCAGTACTTC	TRBV3-1/TRBV3-2	-	-	TRBJ2-7
CASSPGGATDTQYF	TGCGCCAGCAGCCCCGGGGGGGCAACAGATACGCAGTATTTT	TRBV5-1	-	TRBD2	TRBJ2-3
CASSQPAQDYSGNTIYF	TGCGCCAGCAGCCAACCCGCACAGGATTACTCTGGAAACACCATATATTTT	TRBV4-1	-	-	TRBJ1-3
CASSFDLELIPMAYTF	TGTGCCAGCAGCTTTGACCTGGAGCTTATCCCTATGGCTTACACCTTC	TRBV7-8	-	-	TRBJ1-2
CASSPGLAGGADTQYF	TGTGCCAGCAGCCCGGGACTAGCGGGGGGCGCAGATACGCAGTATTTT	TRBV5-4	-	TRBD2	TRBJ2-3
CSASTTGKGYTF	TGCAGTGCTAGTACGACTGGTAAAGGCTACACCTTC	TRBV20-1	-	-	TRBJ1-2
CASSRDSRGNTIYF	TGTGCCAGCAGTCGTGACAGTAGAGGAAACACCATATATTTT	TRBV6-5	-	-	TRBJ1-3
CASSLGLAGVTDTQYF	TGTGCCAGCAGTTTGGGGTTAGCGGGGGTCACAGATACGCAGTATTTT	TRBV28	-	TRBD2	TRBJ2-3
CASSVRDSYNEQFF	TGTGCCAGCAGCGTCCGGGACAGTTACAATGAGCAGTTCTTC	TRBV11-2	-	TRBD1	TRBJ2-1
CASSPGLNQPQHF	TGTGCCAGCTCACCCGGACTAAATCAGCCCCAGCATTTT	TRBV18	-	-	TRBJ1-5
CARSSPGGGDTEAFF	TGTGCCAGAAGCTCACCGGGGGGGGGCGACACTGAAGCTTTCTTT	TRBV5-3	-	-	TRBJ1-1
CASSVDQYQETQYF	TGTGCCAGCAGCGTAGATCAGTACCAAGAGACCCAGTACTTC	TRBV9	-	-	TRBJ2-5
CSARVSDPRGF	TGCAGTGCTAGAGTGAGTGACCCCCGGGGCTTC	TRBV20-1	-	-	TRBJ1-2
CASRGQANTEAFF	TGTGCCAGCAGGGGACAGGCAAACACTGAAGCTTTCTTT	TRBV12-3/TRBV12-4	-	TRBD1	TRBJ1-1
CASSLQGGNTEAFF	TGCGCCAGCAGCTTACAGGGGGGGAACACTGAAGCTTTCTTT	TRBV5-1	-	TRBD1	TRBJ1-1
CASSQDLPLSYNSPLHF	TGCGCCAGCAGCCAAGACCTCCCCTTGTCCTATAATTCACCCCTCCACTTT	TRBV4-3	-	-	TRBJ1-6
CASSQELANYGYTF	TGCGCCAGCAGCCAAGAGTTAGCTAACTATGGCTACACCTTC	TRBV4-3	-	-	TRBJ1-2